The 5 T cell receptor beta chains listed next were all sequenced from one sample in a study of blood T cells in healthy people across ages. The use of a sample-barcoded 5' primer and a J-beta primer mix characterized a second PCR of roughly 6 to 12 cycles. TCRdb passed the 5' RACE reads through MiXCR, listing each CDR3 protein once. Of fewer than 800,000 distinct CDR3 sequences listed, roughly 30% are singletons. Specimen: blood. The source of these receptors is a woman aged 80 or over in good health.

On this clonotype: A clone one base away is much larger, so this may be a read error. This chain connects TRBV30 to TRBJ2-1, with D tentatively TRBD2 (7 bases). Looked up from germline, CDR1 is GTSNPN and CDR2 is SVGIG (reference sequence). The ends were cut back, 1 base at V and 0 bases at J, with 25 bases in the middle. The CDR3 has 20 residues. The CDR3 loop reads CAWSGVWIGGEGGSYNEQFF. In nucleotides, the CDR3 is TGTGCCTGGAGTGGCGTCTGGATAGGGGGGGAGGGGGGCTCCTACAATGAGCAGTTCTTC. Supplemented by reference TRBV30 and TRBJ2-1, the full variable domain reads SQTIHQWPATLVQPVGSPLSLECTVEGTSNPNLYWYRQAAGRGLQLLFYSVGIGQISSEVPQNLSASRPQDRQFILSSKKLLLSDSGFYLCAWSGVWIGGEGGSYNEQFFGPGTRLTVL.

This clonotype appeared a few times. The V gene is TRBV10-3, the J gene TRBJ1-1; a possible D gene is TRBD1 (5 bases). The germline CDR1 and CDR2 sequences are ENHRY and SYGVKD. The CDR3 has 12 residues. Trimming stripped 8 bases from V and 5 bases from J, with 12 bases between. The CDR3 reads CAIRTGPTEAFF. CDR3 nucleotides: TGTGCCATCCGCACAGGTCCGACTGAAGCTTTCTTT.

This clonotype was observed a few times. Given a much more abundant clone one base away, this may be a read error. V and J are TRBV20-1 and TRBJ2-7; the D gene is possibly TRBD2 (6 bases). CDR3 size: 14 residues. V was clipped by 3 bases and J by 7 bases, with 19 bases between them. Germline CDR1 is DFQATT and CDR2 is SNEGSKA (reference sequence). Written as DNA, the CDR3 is TGCAGTGCTAGGGCTGGGACTCCGGCGCGTGAGCAGTACTTC. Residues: CSARAGTPAREQYF.

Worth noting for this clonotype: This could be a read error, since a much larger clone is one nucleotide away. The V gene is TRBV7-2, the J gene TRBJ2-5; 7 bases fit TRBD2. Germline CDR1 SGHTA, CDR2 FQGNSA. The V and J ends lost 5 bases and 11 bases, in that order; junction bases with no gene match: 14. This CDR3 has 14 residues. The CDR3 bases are TGTGCCAGCAGCCTGGGAGGGAGCGTCAATGAGCAGTACTTC. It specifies CASSLGGSVNEQYF.

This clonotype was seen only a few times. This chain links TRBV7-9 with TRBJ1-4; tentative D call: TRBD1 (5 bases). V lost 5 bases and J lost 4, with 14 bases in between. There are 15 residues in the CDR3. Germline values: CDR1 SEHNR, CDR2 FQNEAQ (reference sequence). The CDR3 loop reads CASSPPGVGNEKLFF. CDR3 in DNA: TGTGCCAGCAGCCCCCCGGGGGTTGGTAATGAAAAACTGTTTTTT.